The clone carrying this TCR beta chain was counted a few times. Combining iRepertoire HTBI primers with Arm-PCR of CDR3 regions, the authors built TCR beta libraries. TCRdb processed the multiplex PCR reads anew with MiXCR; each CDR3 protein has one entry. The table shows around 500,000 distinct CDR3 sequences, with approximately 12% occurring only once. This CDR3 contains 17 residues. Trimming cost V 3 bases and J 2 bases; bases outside gene matches: 9. The germline gives CDR1 KGHDR, CDR2 SFDVKD. The sample comes from a study of regulatory T cells in long-lasting Graves disease. Time point given: newly diagnosed GD, antithyroid drugs for less than 3 months. Extracted PBMC RNA gave rise to the TCR library. The data also belong to a second study, concerning T cells in Graves' hyperthyroidism and ophthalmopathy. Turning to that study: Most expanded thyroid clonotypes above 0.001 also appeared in blood.

Sequencing was performed on peripheral blood mononuclear cells (PBMCs), taken at new diagnosis, from a patient treated with antithyroid drugs. The chain combines TRBV24-1 with TRBJ2-5, with TRBD1 matching over 9 bases. This clonotype originated in a man younger than 40 with Graves disease. As DNA, the CDR3 is TGTGCCACCAGTGATGTGACCGGGACAGGGCAACAAGAGACCCAGTACTTC. Protein product: CATSDVTGTGQQETQYF.